A selection of T cell receptor beta chains follows, all from one sample in a study of OX40 agonist ivuxolimab in advanced cancers. The method was immunoSEQ multiplex PCR; TCRdb's version includes in-frame clones alone and lacks a portion of them. The sample lists tens of thousands of clones, around nine tenths occurring once. The specimen comprised CD4+ or CD8+ T cells sorted from blood, sampled in a trial of the OX40 agonist ivuxolimab. The receptors were sampled from an adult with an advanced solid tumor such as melanoma, head and neck, liver or kidney cancer. Both conserved end residues are part of each CDR3. A D gene is named only where the DNA matches it firmly. The size entry is marked missing in some rows and otherwise reads once, few, many or a size class.

>TRBJ1-2|.|.|15|TRBV7-2
CASSLPGGQGYGYTF
TGTGCCAGCAGCTTACCTGGGGGGCAGGGCTATGGCTACACCTTC
>TRBJ2-2|.|.|15|TRBV7-6
CASSLPPAGGGELFF
TGTGCCAGCAGCTTACCTCCAGCGGGTGGCGGGGAGCTGTTTTTT
>TRBJ2-3|TRBD1|.|13|TRBV7-2
CASSFDRGDTQYF
TGTGCCAGCAGCTTCGACAGGGGAGATACGCAGTATTTT
>TRBJ2-2|.|.|14|TRBV19
CASSTTTNTGELFF
TGTGCCAGTAGTACGACTACTAACACCGGGGAGCTGTTTTTT
>TRBJ1-5|.|.|15|TRBV4-2
CASSQFPQGDQPQHF
TGTGCCAGCAGCCAATTCCCCCAGGGTGATCAGCCCCAGCATTTT
>TRBJ2-4|TRBD1|.|14|TRBV10-1
CASTLDRVEDIQYF
TGCGCCAGCACCCTAGACAGGGTGGAGGACATTCAGTACTTC
>TRBJ1-5|.|.|12|TRBV27
CASSLPGQPQHF
TGTGCCAGCAGTTTACCGGGTCAGCCCCAGCATTTT
>TRBJ2-7|.|.|14|TRBV10-2
CASSEIADSYEQYF
TGCGCCAGCAGTGAAATAGCGGACTCCTACGAGCAGTACTTC
>TRBJ2-4|.|.|18|TRBV7-7
CASSLAGQAYLAKNIQYF
TGTGCCAGCAGCTTAGCGGGTCAAGCTTATCTAGCCAAAAACATTCAGTACTTC
>TRBJ2-4|TRBD1|.|18|TRBV11-2
CASSARATRRTGENIQYF
TGTGCCAGCAGCGCAAGGGCCACCCGTCGGACAGGGGAAAACATTCAGTACTTC
>TRBJ2-7|.|.|14|TRBV19
CASSPSSRPYEQYF
TGTGCCAGTAGCCCCTCCTCCAGACCTTACGAGCAGTACTTC
>TRBJ1-6|TRBD1|.|17|TRBV5-4
CASSSSGTGPLRGSLHF
TGTGCCAGCAGCTCATCCGGGACAGGGCCCCTCAGGGGGTCCCTCCACTTT
>TRBJ2-7|TRBD2|.|15|TRBV6-6
CASSTRLAGAYEQYF
TGTGCCAGCAGTACTCGACTAGCGGGGGCCTACGAGCAGTACTTC
>TRBJ2-7|.|.|14|TRBV11-2
CASSRGFSSYEQYF
TGTGCCAGCAGCCGCGGGTTTAGCTCCTACGAGCAGTACTTC
>TRBJ2-7|TRBD1|.|13|TRBV27
CASSLGQGAEQYF
TGTGCCAGCAGTTTAGGACAGGGGGCGGAGCAGTACTTC
>TRBJ1-5|.|.|14|TRBV10-3
CAISEGGPYQPQHF
TGTGCCATCAGTGAAGGAGGTCCCTATCAGCCCCAGCATTTT
>TRBJ2-4|TRBD2|.|15|TRBV15
CATSLTAGGWNIQYF
TGTGCCACCAGCTTAACTGCGGGGGGGTGGAACATTCAGTACTTC
>TRBJ1-3|.|.|13|TRBV9
CASSVGVGNTIYF
TGTGCCAGCAGCGTAGGGGTAGGAAACACCATATATTTT
>TRBJ1-4|.|few|15|TRBV10-3
CAIKERGAPNEKLFF
TGTGCCATCAAGGAACGGGGGGCGCCTAATGAAAAACTGTTTTTT
>TRBJ2-2|.|.|15|TRBV28
CASSFTPGDTGELFF
TGTGCCAGCAGTTTTACCCCTGGGGACACCGGGGAGCTGTTTTTT
>TRBJ1-2|TRBD1|once|14|TRBV6-5
CASRPIDRGNGYTF
TGTGCCAGCAGACCCATAGACAGGGGGAACGGCTACACCTTC
>TRBJ1-1|.|.|18|TRBV18
CASSPSSAAGRGVTEAFF
TGTGCCAGCTCACCATCAAGTGCCGCGGGACGTGGAGTCACTGAAGCTTTCTTT
>TRBJ2-3|.|once|11|TRBV19
CASAHTDTQYF
TGTGCCAGTGCACACACAGATACGCAGTATTTT
>TRBJ2-7|TRBD2|.|14|TRBV28
CASSLSGSSYEQYF
TGTGCCAGCAGTTTGAGCGGGAGCTCCTACGAGCAGTACTTC
>TRBJ2-1|TRBD1|.|15|TRBV29-1
CSVEDWTGLGNEQFF
TGCAGCGTTGAAGACTGGACAGGGCTGGGCAATGAGCAGTTCTTC
>TRBJ2-7|.|.|14|TRBV7-2
CASSLDYNSYEQYF
TGTGCCAGCAGCTTAGATTACAATTCCTACGAGCAGTACTTC
>TRBJ2-4|.|few|15|TRBV6-1
CASSEWATAKNIQYF
TGTGCCAGCAGTGAATGGGCCACGGCCAAAAACATTCAGTACTTC
>TRBJ1-2|.|.|12|TRBV10-3
CAISFGGDGYTF
TGTGCCATCAGTTTTGGCGGGGATGGCTACACCTTC
>TRBJ2-5|.|few|13|TRBV27
CASSLFRGQTQYF
TGTGCCAGCAGTTTATTCCGTGGGCAGACCCAGTACTTC
>TRBJ1-3|TRBD1|.|14|TRBV15
CATSPDRGRNTIYF
TGTGCCACCAGCCCGGACAGGGGGAGAAACACCATATATTTT
>TRBJ2-7|.|.|14|TRBV5-4
CASSTPSQNYEQYF
TGTGCCAGCAGCACACCCAGTCAGAACTACGAGCAGTACTTC
>TRBJ2-1|.|.|14|TRBV2
CASGETGTRNEQFF
TGTGCCAGCGGAGAGACGGGGACCCGCAATGAGCAGTTCTTC
>TRBJ2-5|.|.|13|TRBV18
CASSPPSQETQYF
TGTGCCAGCTCACCACCGAGCCAAGAGACCCAGTACTTC
>TRBJ2-6|.|.|15|TRBV28
CASSSPSAGANVLTF
TGTGCCAGCAGTTCACCTTCTGCTGGGGCCAACGTCCTGACTTTC
>TRBJ2-7|.|.|17|TRBV21-1
CASGATQAGLVPYEQYF
TGTGCCAGCGGAGCAACCCAAGCAGGGTTGGTGCCCTACGAGCAGTACTTC
>TRBJ1-3|.|.|16|TRBV15
CATGGPRAGSGNTIYF
TGTGCCACCGGAGGGCCACGGGCCGGCTCTGGAAACACCATATATTTT
>TRBJ2-5|TRBD2|.|15|TRBV6-8
CASFGLAGVGETQYF
TGTGCCAGTTTCGGACTAGCGGGAGTGGGAGAGACCCAGTACTTC
>TRBJ2-6|TRBD2|.|20|TRBV19
CASSIDRTSGYSSGANVLTF
TGTGCCAGTAGTATAGACCGGACTAGCGGGTACAGCTCTGGGGCCAACGTCCTGACTTTC
>TRBJ1-2|TRBD1|.|13|TRBV29-1
CSVVQGVNYGYTF
TGCAGCGTTGTACAGGGGGTAAACTATGGCTACACCTTC
>TRBJ1-4|.|.|16|TRBV4-1
CASSQTGPTTNEKLFF
TGCGCCAGCAGCCAAACTGGACCCACAACTAATGAAAAACTGTTTTTT
>TRBJ2-2|.|.|15|TRBV5-1
CASSFAGEYTGELFF
TGCGCCAGCAGCTTCGCAGGGGAGTACACCGGGGAGCTGTTTTTT
>TRBJ1-1|.|.|11|TRBV7-9
CASGGRTEAFF
TGCGCCAGCGGGGGGAGGACTGAAGCTTTCTTT
>TRBJ1-2|.|few|12|TRBV29-1
CSVGAGYHGYTF
TGCAGCGTTGGAGCAGGGTATCATGGCTACACCTTC
>TRBJ2-6|.|.|15|TRBV9
CASSKSNSGANVLTF
TGTGCCAGCAGCAAAAGCAACTCTGGGGCCAACGTCCTGACTTTC
>TRBJ2-1|TRBD2|.|19|TRBV4-2
CASTRTGLAGASSYNEQFF
TGTGCCAGCACTCGGACGGGACTAGCGGGAGCGAGCTCCTACAATGAGCAGTTCTTC
>TRBJ1-5|.|.|17|TRBV19
CASSQTGWYGSNQPQHF
TGTGCCAGTAGTCAAACAGGGTGGTACGGTAGCAATCAGCCCCAGCATTTT
>TRBJ2-1|.|.|12|TRBV28
CATKGLYNEQFF
TGTGCCACCAAGGGACTTTACAATGAGCAGTTCTTC
>TRBJ2-7|TRBD2|few|15|TRBV9
CASSVDPAGASEQYF
TGTGCCAGCAGCGTAGATCCAGCGGGGGCCTCCGAGCAGTACTTC
>TRBJ2-7|TRBD2|few|13|TRBV7-9
CASSPSGSYEQYF
TGTGCCAGCAGCCCCAGCGGGAGTTACGAGCAGTACTTC
>TRBJ2-1|.|once|15|TRBV7-9
CASSRRQESPNEQFF
TGTGCCAGCAGCCGAAGACAGGAGTCCCCCAATGAGCAGTTCTTC
>TRBJ2-1|TRBD2|.|13|TRBV6-4
CASSLAGYNEQFF
TGTGCCAGCAGTTTAGCGGGCTACAATGAGCAGTTCTTC
>TRBJ2-3|.|.|17|TRBV9
CASSVVVKGDFTDTQYF
TGTGCCAGCAGCGTAGTAGTCAAAGGGGACTTCACAGATACGCAGTATTTT
>TRBJ2-5|.|.|11|TRBV5-1
CASIAEETQYF
TGCGCCAGCATCGCCGAAGAGACCCAGTACTTC
>TRBJ1-1|.|.|12|TRBV10-1
CASSTGLAEAFF
TGCGCCAGCAGTACAGGACTCGCTGAAGCTTTCTTT
>TRBJ1-1|.|few|12|TRBV5-1
CASSLGTGEAFF
TGCGCCAGCAGCTTGGGGACGGGGGAAGCTTTCTTT
>TRBJ2-3|.|.|15|TRBV5-1
CASSPRGAPRDTQYF
TGCGCCAGCAGCCCAAGAGGAGCTCCACGAGATACGCAGTATTTT
>TRBJ2-1|TRBD2|.|18|TRBV15
CATSRRRSLAGLYNEQFF
TGTGCCACCAGCCGACGTCGTTCTCTAGCGGGCCTCTACAATGAGCAGTTCTTC
>TRBJ1-5|.|.|12|TRBV28
CASNSQGQPQHF
TGTGCCAGTAACTCTCAGGGTCAGCCCCAGCATTTT
>TRBJ1-5|TRBD1|few|15|TRBV2
CASSATGSSNQPQHF
TGTGCCAGCAGTGCGACAGGGAGTAGCAATCAGCCCCAGCATTTT